The clone carrying this TCR beta chain was seen only a few times. Its target is not known. From germline, CDR1 is DFQATT and CDR2 SNEGSKA (reference sequence). The CDR3 is 11 amino acids. Trimming stripped 3 bases from V and 7 bases from J, with 9 bases between. The data were taken from a study of cytomegalovirus exposure and HLA in healthy donors. General study points: Among the sequence variants, a highly shared cluster was likely an artifact of sequencing.

The PCR had 60 Vbeta and 13 Jbeta primers. The assay was immunoSEQ multiplex PCR, and TCRdb's table has in-frame clones only and misses some. The sample carries over 150,000 clones, over 75% recorded once. The V and J genes are TRBV20-1 and TRBJ1-2; D might be TRBD1 (5 bases). The specimen was PBMCs. The sequence derives from a woman aged 18-35 years in good health and CMV-seronegative. The DNA of the CDR3 is TGCAGTGCTAGTGGAGGGGTTGGCTACACCTTC. Its translation is CSASGGVGYTF.